Listed here are 28 T cell receptor beta chains from one sample, sequenced in a study of neoadjuvant anti-PD-1 for oral cavity cancer. TCRdb keeps only in-frame clones here, not all; method: immunoSEQ multiplex PCR. Of over 14,000 clones listed, roughly 70% were seen once; the top ten hold less than 3%. Sequenced here: PBMCs, sampled before nivolumab (anti-PD-1) treatment. These receptors originate from a person aged 35 to 85 with oral cavity squamous cell carcinoma.

The chain joins TRBV2 to TRBJ2-3; a weak D match, TRBD2 (6 bases). The V and J ends lost 6 bases and 6 bases respectively, with 19 bases between them. The CDR3 has 15 residues. CDR1 and CDR2 from the germline V gene are SNHLY and FYNNEI. The CDR3 loop reads CASRKEGVMGDTQYF. The CDR3 DNA reads as TGTGCCAGCAGGAAGGAGGGAGTGATGGGGGATACGCAGTATTTT. The whole variable domain, remainder taken from reference TRBV2 and TRBJ2-3, is EPEVTQTPSHQVTQMGQEVILRCVPISNHLYFYWYRQILGQKVEFLVSFYNNEISEKSEIFDDQFSVERPDGSNFTLKIRSTKLEDSAMYFCASRKEGVMGDTQYFGPGTRLTVL.

This sequence joins TRBV30 and TRBJ1-1; 9 nucleotides line up with TRBD1. With V trimmed by 2 bases and J by 1 base, 8 bases remained unmatched. The germline CDR1 and CDR2 sequences are GTSNPN and SVGIG (reference sequence). The CDR3 runs to 16 residues. The CDR3 DNA follows: TGTGCCTGGAGTAAGTATTTACAGGGGGCGAACACTGAAGCTTTCTTT. It codes for CAWSKYLQGANTEAFF.

V gene TRBV4-1 combines with J gene TRBJ2-4; 8 bases match TRBD1. Germline V gene data show CDR1 as MGHRA and CDR2 as YSYEKL. CDR3 length equals 16 residues. The V segment lost 4 bases and the J segment 8 bases; nucleotides outside the gene matches: 13. The CDR3 DNA follows: TGCGCCAGCAGCCCCCGGACAGGGTTAACGGCACACATTCAGTACTTC. The encoded protein is CASSPRTGLTAHIQYF.

The V and J genes are TRBV4-2 and TRBJ1-5; 8 bases line up with TRBD1. The germline CDR1 and CDR2 sequences are LGHNA and YNFKEQ. V lost 0 bases and J lost 2; bases outside the gene matches: 6. The CDR3 loop spans 17 amino acids. CDR3 region: CASSQDRGRFGNQPQHF. CDR3 DNA sequence: TGTGCCAGCAGCCAAGACAGGGGGCGTTTTGGCAATCAGCCCCAGCATTTT.

The J gene is TRBJ1-1, the V gene TRBV13, with a weak D call TRBD1 (5 bases). The V end lost 6 bases, the J end lost 1 base, and 9 bases lay between the germline ends. The germline V gene encodes CDR1 PRHDT and CDR2 FYEKMQ (reference sequence). The CDR3 covers 13 residues. CDR3 nucleotides: TGTGCCAGCAGATCGGGACCGAACACTGAAGCTTTCTTT. Amino acid sequence: CASRSGPNTEAFF.

The chain combines TRBV6-5 with TRBJ1-2, with D possibly TRBD1 on 5 matching bases. The germline V gene encodes CDR1 MNHEY and CDR2 SVGAGI. This CDR3 region has 15 residues. Trimming stripped 2 bases from V and 5 bases from J, with 15 bases between. The CDR3 sequence: CASSYIGRVGYGYTF. The CDR3, as DNA: TGTGCCAGCAGTTACATTGGCAGGGTCGGTTATGGCTACACCTTC.

V gene TRBV2 combines with J gene TRBJ2-5; D tentatively fits TRBD1 or TRBD2 (5 bases each). The CDR3 length is 14 residues. Germline values: CDR1 SNHLY, CDR2 FYNNEI. Trimming removed 3 bases from V and 4 bases from J, with 12 bases in between. CDR3: CASSDAGTPETQYF. The CDR3, as DNA: TGTGCCAGCAGTGACGCCGGGACCCCAGAGACCCAGTACTTC. The full variable domain, completed using reference TRBV2 and TRBJ2-5, is EPEVTQTPSHQVTQMGQEVILRCVPISNHLYFYWYRQILGQKVEFLVSFYNNEISEKSEIFDDQFSVERPDGSNFTLKIRSTKLEDSAMYFCASSDAGTPETQYFGPGTRLLVL.

The V gene is TRBV4-1, the J gene TRBJ1-3; 7 bases line up with TRBD1. V lost 2 bases and J lost 4; bases outside the gene matches: 5. The CDR3 has 15 residues. From germline, CDR1 is MGHRA and CDR2 YSYEKL. The DNA for the CDR3 is TGCGCCAGCAGCCAATTTACAGGGGACGGAAACACCATATATTTT. This gives the protein CASSQFTGDGNTIYF.

CDR3 region: CASSLRNTEAFF. The CDR3 DNA is TGTGCCAGCAGCCTCCGGAACACTGAAGCTTTCTTT. The rearrangement joins TRBV14 to TRBJ1-1; D is ambiguous. The CDR3 sequence is 12 residues long. Germline lookup yields CDR1 SGHDN and CDR2 FVKESK. V lost 4 bases to trimming and J lost 1 base, with 4 bases between them.

The V gene is TRBV28, the J gene TRBJ2-5; 7 nucleotides agree with TRBD2. CDR3 length equals 14 residues. Unmatched junction bases numbered 7, after V lost 4 bases and J lost 5 bases. Germline-derived CDR1 and CDR2 are MDHEN and SYDVKM. CDR3 nucleotide sequence: TGTGCCAGCAGTTCTGGGGGAGGGCCTGAGACCCAGTACTTC. Its protein product is CASSSGGGPETQYF. Drawing the rest from reference TRBV28 and TRBJ2-5, the complete variable domain is DVKVTQSSRYLVKRTGEKVFLECVQDMDHENMFWYRQDPGLGLRLIYFSYDVKMKEKGDIPEGYSVSREKKERFSLILESASTNQTSMYLCASSSGGGPETQYFGPGTRLLVL.

The V gene is TRBV11-3, the J gene TRBJ2-2; no firm D call. CDR1 is SGHNT, CDR2 YENEEA, per germline. V lost 5 bases and J lost 3, with 4 bases in between. The CDR3 extends over 12 amino acids. The CDR3 DNA reads TGTGCCAGCAGCCCGGACACCGGGGAGCTGTTTTTT. Protein: CASSPDTGELFF. Based on the CDR3 plus reference TRBV11-3 and TRBJ2-2, the full variable domain is EAGVVQSPRYKIIEKKQPVAFWCNPISGHNTLYWYLQNLGQGPELLIRYENEEAVDDSQLPKDRFSAERLKGVDSTLKIQPAELGDSAVYLCASSPDTGELFFGEGSRLTVL.

This CDR3 reads CASRKGYEQYF. CDR3 DNA: TGTGCCAGCCGAAAGGGCTACGAGCAGTACTTC. This rearrangement joins TRBV27 to TRBJ2-7; no reliable D call. The CDR3 contains 11 residues. V was pared by 8 bases and J by 3 bases, with 8 bases between. Looked up from germline, CDR1 is MNHEY and CDR2 is SMNVEV (reference sequence).

The gene calls are TRBV6-5 and TRBJ1-2; D is possibly TRBD1 (5 bases). This CDR3 has 12 residues. Germline V gene lookup returns CDR1 MNHEY and CDR2 SVGAGI. V lost 2 bases and J 6 bases, leaving 7 bases between the germline ends. CDR3 amino acids: CASSYGADGYTF. The CDR3 region has the DNA TGTGCCAGCAGTTACGGGGCCGATGGCTACACCTTC.

The chain couples TRBV28 to TRBJ2-3; D is undetermined. Trimming removed 7 bases at V and 3 bases at J, with 14 bases between. This CDR3 has 14 amino acids. The germline CDR1 and CDR2 sequences are MDHEN and SYDVKM. CDR3 sequence (DNA): TGTGCCAGCACCCCAGGTTTAGGGACAGATACGCAGTATTTT. Translating it yields CASTPGLGTDTQYF.

Here the CDR3 DNA reads TGTGCCAGCAGTGATAATAGCGGGAGGGGCGAGACCCAGTACTTC. This encodes CASSDNSGRGETQYF. The chain is built from TRBV7-7 and TRBJ2-5; 11 positions match TRBD2. Germline V gene lookup returns CDR1 SSHAT and CDR2 FNYEAQ (reference sequence). With 6 bases clipped from V and 5 bases from J, the junction kept 8 bases outside the gene matches. The CDR3 consists of 15 residues.

The rearrangement uses TRBV5-1 and TRBJ1-1; a possible D gene is TRBD1 (6 bases). CDR1 and CDR2 (germline): SGHRS, YFSETQ. Trimming pared 4 bases from V and 3 bases from J, leaving 16 bases between. This CDR3 region has 15 residues. CDR3 nucleotide sequence: TGCGCCAGCAGCCCTCCAGGGGTTCGGGACACTGAAGCTTTCTTT. Protein sequence: CASSPPGVRDTEAFF.

This clone was picked up a small number of times. The chain's CDR3 is CASSRMTGGYGYTF. CDR3 coding DNA: TGTGCCAGCAGCCGCATGACAGGGGGCTATGGCTACACCTTC. This sequence joins TRBV13 and TRBJ1-2; TRBD1 matches at 9 bases. V was clipped by 5 bases and J by 4 bases; unmatched bases: 5. Germline V lookup: CDR1 PRHDT, CDR2 FYEKMQ (reference sequence). The CDR3 runs to 14 residues.

This clone was counted a few times. The gene calls are TRBV5-8 and TRBJ1-4, with no clear D. CDR1 and CDR2 from the germline V gene are SGHTS and YDEGEE. This CDR3 comprises 16 residues. V was pared by 4 bases and J by 0 bases, with 13 bases between. The DNA of the CDR3 is TGTGCCAGCAGCGGTCAGACGAGTGCAACTAATGAAAAACTGTTTTTT. Its translation is CASSGQTSATNEKLFF.

This clone was picked up a small number of times. This chain uses TRBV5-1 with TRBJ2-4, with D possibly being TRBD1 (5 bases). CDR1 SGHRS and CDR2 YFSETQ come from the germline V gene. The CDR3 runs 16 residues. The ends were cut back, 0 bases at V and 7 bases at J, with 17 bases in the middle. The CDR3 sequence is CASSLGRAQGNNIQYF. The CDR3 DNA reads TGCGCCAGCAGCTTGGGTAGGGCTCAGGGTAATAACATTCAGTACTTC.

The CDR3 DNA is TGTGCCAGCAGCGATGGGGGGACAGGGTTCACTGAAGCTTTCTTT. Translated: CASSDGGTGFTEAFF. The chain recombines TRBV28 with TRBJ1-1, with 9 bases identical to TRBD1. The trim removed 6 bases at V and 4 bases at J, leaving 9 bases unmatched. Germline V gene lookup returns CDR1 MDHEN and CDR2 SYDVKM. CDR3 length equals 15 residues.

In this sample, this clone turned up a few times. The chain couples TRBV6-1 to TRBJ2-7, with 12 bases lining up with TRBD1. This CDR3 has 15 residues. Germline V gene data show CDR1 as MNHNS and CDR2 as SASEGT. The J segment lost 7 bases and the V segment lost 8 bases, leaving 12 bases of the junction unmatched. CDR3 sequence (DNA): TGTGCCAGCGGCCTCTCCGGGACAGGGGGCGAAGAGCAGTACTTC. Protein sequence: CASGLSGTGGEEQYF.

V usage is TRBV5-1 and J usage is TRBJ1-4, with 9 nucleotides matching TRBD1. Germline values: CDR1 SGHRS, CDR2 YFSETQ. V lost 4 bases and J lost 2; bases outside the gene matches: 9. The CDR3 has 17 residues. CDR3 sequence reads: CASSVGQGRGTNEKLFF. In nucleotides, the CDR3 is TGCGCCAGCAGCGTGGGACAGGGCCGTGGGACTAATGAAAAACTGTTTTTT.

The chain combines TRBV6-6 with TRBJ1-5; D uncertain. This CDR3 contains 15 residues. V lost 2 bases to trimming and J lost 0 bases, with 8 bases between them. CDR1 is MNHNY and CDR2 is SVGAGI in the germline V gene (reference sequence). The CDR3 here is CASSYGVHSNQPQHF. CDR3 DNA sequence: TGTGCCAGCAGTTACGGGGTCCATAGCAATCAGCCCCAGCATTTT.

The chain couples TRBV5-1 to TRBJ1-4; TRBD1 might be the D (6 bases). There are 15 residues in the CDR3. V lost 1 base, J lost 4 bases, and 11 bases lay in between. Germline V lookup: CDR1 SGHRS, CDR2 YFSETQ. The CDR3 sequence is CASSLQDRVNEKLFF. The CDR3 DNA follows: TGCGCCAGCAGCTTGCAGGACAGAGTTAATGAAAAACTGTTTTTT. The complete variable domain, with remaining parts taken from reference TRBV5-1 and TRBJ1-4, reads KAGVTQTPRYLIKTRGQQVTLSCSPISGHRSVSWYQQTPGQGLQFLFEYFSETQRNKGNFPGRFSGRQFSNSRSEMNVSTLELGDSALYLCASSLQDRVNEKLFFGSGTQLSVL.

The chain recombines TRBV30 with TRBJ2-3; D gene uncertain. The CDR3 has 14 amino acids. Per the germline V gene, CDR1 is GTSNPN and CDR2 is SVGIG (reference sequence). V was clipped by 3 bases and J by 1 base, with 11 bases between them. As DNA, the CDR3 is TGTGCCTGGAGCTACAAAGCCGGCACAGATACGCAGTATTTT. It translates to CAWSYKAGTDTQYF.

The chain couples TRBV6-5 to TRBJ1-1; D remains unclear. Germline V gene data show CDR1 as MNHEY and CDR2 as SVGAGI. Trimming stripped 2 bases from V and 4 bases from J, with 11 bases between. The length of the CDR3 is 14 residues. The CDR3 DNA is TGTGCCAGCAGTTACCGGGTGAGAGCCACTGAAGCTTTCTTT. Protein product: CASSYRVRATEAFF.

This clone was seen a few times. The chain is built from TRBV4-1 and TRBJ1-5; D uncertain. This CDR3 has 13 amino acids. The ends were cut back, 1 base at V and 9 bases at J, with 10 bases in the middle. Germline CDR1 MGHRA, CDR2 YSYEKL. CDR3 amino acids: CASSQVEVGPQHF. In DNA form, the CDR3 reads TGCGCCAGCAGCCAAGTGGAGGTGGGGCCCCAGCATTTT.

This clone is deemed medium-sized (0.01 to 0.1%). CDR3 loop: CASSQGRPGSNQPQHF. The CDR3 DNA follows: TGCGCCAGCAGCCAAGGTCGACCAGGGAGCAATCAGCCCCAGCATTTT. V usage is TRBV4-1 and J usage is TRBJ1-5; tentatively, D is TRBD1 (5 bases). Trimming took 1 base from V and 1 from J, leaving 11 bases between them. Germline CDR1 reads MGHRA; CDR2 reads YSYEKL. The CDR3 has 16 amino acids.